This T cell receptor (beta chain) comes out of a study of regulatory T cells. CDR3 length: 15 residues. Looked up from germline, CDR1 is SGHAT and CDR2 is FQNNGV. The junction had 7 bases not matched to a gene; V was cut back by 5 bases and J by 1 base. A couple of CD3G-deficient patients had more severe autoimmunity; all had some. At testing, patients were 2 to 39 years old, with reduced naive and increased memory T-cell proportions. Turning to this clone: The antigen remains unidentified.

The primer mix had 52 TRBV and 13 TRBJ primers. Only in-frame clones appear in the TCRdb table, and some are missing; sequencing was by immunoSEQ multiplex PCR. The sample includes tens of thousands of clones, approximately 93% seen only once; the top ten take approximately 3.3%. General observations from the study: Regulatory T cells showed the strongest V-J pair restriction and V/J gene skewing among patient repertoires. Patient CD8+ T cells trended toward lower Shannon entropy than controls.

This sequence originates from a child aged 2-9 years with CD3G deficiency. Source material: CD8+ T cells sorted from blood. The rearrangement joins TRBV11-2 to TRBJ2-5; 7 bases fit TRBD1. The CDR3 is CASSPATGSQETQYF. CDR3 in DNA: TGTGCCAGCAGCCCCGCGACAGGGTCCCAAGAGACCCAGTACTTC.